This passage covers 5 T cell receptor beta chains from one sample sequenced in a study of OX40 agonist ivuxolimab in advanced cancers. Clones were read by immunoSEQ multiplex PCR, and TCRdb kept only the in-frame ones, dropping some. The sample has some 10,000 clones; around 80% are singletons. The input for sequencing was CD4+ or CD8+ T cells sorted from blood, taken in a trial of the OX40 agonist ivuxolimab. These receptors originate from an adult with an advanced solid tumor such as melanoma, head and neck, liver or kidney cancer.

This clone was seen a single time. V and J are TRBV7-9 and TRBJ2-2; the D gene could be TRBD1 or TRBD2 (5 bases each). CDR3 length: 16 residues. V lost 10 bases and J 1 base, leaving 19 bases between the germline ends. From germline, CDR1 is SEHNR and CDR2 FQNEAQ (reference sequence). CDR3 loop: CATRDPLKGNTGELFF. The CDR3 DNA reads as TGTGCCACCCGGGACCCATTAAAGGGGAACACCGGGGAGCTGTTTTTT.

By its share, this clone is medium-sized. J is TRBJ2-7 and V is TRBV12-2; the table's D call, TRBD1, was not checked against the DNA. TRBV12-2 is described as a pseudogene. This CDR3 is built from 16 residues. CDR3 in DNA: TGTGCAAGTCTCGCTTATCCTCTCGGGACAGTTTACGAGCAGTACTTC. As protein: CASLAYPLGTVYEQYF.

This clone appeared a few times. The junction departs from germline at one end; a sequencing error may be responsible. This chain links TRBV5-6 with TRBJ1-2, with no clear D. Germline V gene data show CDR1 as SGHDT and CDR2 as YYEEEE. The CDR3 contains 12 residues. CDR3 bases: TGTGCCAGCAGCTTGGAGCCCCACTTCCGGGAGTTC. Translating gives CASSLEPHFREF.

The rearrangement links TRBV28 to TRBJ2-3, with 14 bases aligning to TRBD2. Germline trimming cut 4 bases from V and 2 bases from J; bases unmatched to any gene: 14. The germline V gene encodes CDR1 MDHEN and CDR2 SYDVKM. The CDR3 spans 20 residues. The CDR3 here is CASSSGLAGGAKTPTDTQYF. CDR3 sequence (DNA): TGTGCCAGCAGTTCTGGACTAGCGGGGGGAGCAAAGACTCCCACAGATACGCAGTATTTT.

This chain links TRBV6-1 with TRBJ2-7; TRBD1 might be the D (6 bases). The V gene's germline CDR1 is MNHNS and CDR2 SASEGT. The CDR3 consists of 13 residues. V was clipped by 1 base and J by 4 bases, with 8 bases between them. The CDR3 nucleotides read TGTGCCAGCAGTGAAGACAGGGAGTACGAGCAGTACTTC. Translating gives CASSEDREYEQYF.